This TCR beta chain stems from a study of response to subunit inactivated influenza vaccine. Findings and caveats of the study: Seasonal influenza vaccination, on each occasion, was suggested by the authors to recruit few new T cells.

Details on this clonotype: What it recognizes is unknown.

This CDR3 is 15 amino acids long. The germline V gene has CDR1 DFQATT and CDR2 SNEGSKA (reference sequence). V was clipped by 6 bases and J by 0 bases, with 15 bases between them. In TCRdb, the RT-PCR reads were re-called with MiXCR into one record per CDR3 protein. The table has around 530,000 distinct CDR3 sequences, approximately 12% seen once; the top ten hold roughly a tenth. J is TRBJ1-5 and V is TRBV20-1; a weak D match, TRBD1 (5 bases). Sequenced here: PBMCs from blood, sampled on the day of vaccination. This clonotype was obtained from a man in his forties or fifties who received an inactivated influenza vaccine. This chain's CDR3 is CSARDGTYSNQPQHF. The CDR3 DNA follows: TGCAGTGCAAGGGACGGAACCTATAGCAATCAGCCCCAGCATTTT.